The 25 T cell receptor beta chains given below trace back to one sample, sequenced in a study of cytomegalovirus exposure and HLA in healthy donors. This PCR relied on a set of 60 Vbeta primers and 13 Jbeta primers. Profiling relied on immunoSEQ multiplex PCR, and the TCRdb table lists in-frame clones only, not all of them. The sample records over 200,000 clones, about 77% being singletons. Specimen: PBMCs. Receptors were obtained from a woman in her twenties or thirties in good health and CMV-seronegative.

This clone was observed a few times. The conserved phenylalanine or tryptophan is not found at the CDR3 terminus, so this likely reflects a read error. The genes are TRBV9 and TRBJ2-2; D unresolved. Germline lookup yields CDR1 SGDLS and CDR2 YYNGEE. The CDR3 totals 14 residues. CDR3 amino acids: CDSNQAQSTGELFL. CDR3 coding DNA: TGTGACAGCAACCAGGCCCAGTCCACCGGGGAGCTGTTTTTG.

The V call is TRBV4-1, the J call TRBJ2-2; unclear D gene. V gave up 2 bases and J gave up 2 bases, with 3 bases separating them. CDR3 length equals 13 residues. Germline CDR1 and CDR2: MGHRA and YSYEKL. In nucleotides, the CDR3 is TGCGCCAGCAGCCAATCTAACACCGGGGAGCTGTTTTTT. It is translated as CASSQSNTGELFF.

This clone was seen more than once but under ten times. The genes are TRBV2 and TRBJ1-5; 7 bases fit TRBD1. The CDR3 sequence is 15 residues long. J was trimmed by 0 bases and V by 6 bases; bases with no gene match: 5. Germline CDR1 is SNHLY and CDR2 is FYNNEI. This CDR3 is CASSLDRDSNQPQHF. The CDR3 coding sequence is TGTGCCAGCAGCCTCGACAGGGATAGCAATCAGCCCCAGCATTTT.

CDR3 in DNA: TGTGCCACCAGCAGGGCCGGACAGGGGTCCTACAATGAGCAGTTCTTC. The encoded protein is CATSRAGQGSYNEQFF. The rearrangement links TRBV15 to TRBJ2-1; 9 nucleotides match TRBD1. Germline V gene sequence: CDR1 LNHNV, CDR2 YYDKDF (reference sequence). V was clipped by 3 bases and J by 1 base; unmatched bases: 4. The CDR3 runs 16 residues.

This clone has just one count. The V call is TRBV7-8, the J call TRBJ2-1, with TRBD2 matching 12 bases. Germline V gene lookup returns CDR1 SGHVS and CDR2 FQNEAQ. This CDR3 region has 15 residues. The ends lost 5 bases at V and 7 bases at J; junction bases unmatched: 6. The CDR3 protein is CASSGRLAGENEQFF. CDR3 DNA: TGTGCCAGCAGCGGACGACTAGCGGGAGAGAATGAGCAGTTCTTC.

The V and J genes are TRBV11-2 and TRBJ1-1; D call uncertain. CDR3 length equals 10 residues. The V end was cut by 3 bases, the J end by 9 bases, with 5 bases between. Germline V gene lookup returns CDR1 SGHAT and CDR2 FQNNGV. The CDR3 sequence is CASSFVKAFF. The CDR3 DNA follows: TGTGCCAGCAGCTTTGTTAAAGCTTTCTTT. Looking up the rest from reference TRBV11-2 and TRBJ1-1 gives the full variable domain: EAGVAQSPRYKIIEKRQSVAFWCNPISGHATLYWYQQILGQGPKLLIQFQNNGVVDDSQLPKDRFSAERLKGVDSTLKIQPAKLEDSAVYLCASSFVKAFFGQGTRLTVV.

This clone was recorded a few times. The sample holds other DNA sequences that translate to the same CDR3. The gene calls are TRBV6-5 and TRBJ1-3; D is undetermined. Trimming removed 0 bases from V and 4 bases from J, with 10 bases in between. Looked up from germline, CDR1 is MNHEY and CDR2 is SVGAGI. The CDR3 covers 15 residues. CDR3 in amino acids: CASSYSQATGNTIYF. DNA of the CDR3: TGTGCCAGCAGTTACTCCCAGGCTACGGGAAACACCATATATTTT.

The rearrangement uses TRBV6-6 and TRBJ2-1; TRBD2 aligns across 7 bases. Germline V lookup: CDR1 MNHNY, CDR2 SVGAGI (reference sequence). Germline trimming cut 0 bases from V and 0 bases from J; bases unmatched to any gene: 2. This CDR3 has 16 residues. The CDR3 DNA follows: TGTGCCAGCAGTTACTCGGGCGGGGGCTCCTACAATGAGCAGTTCTTC. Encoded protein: CASSYSGGGSYNEQFF.

The CDR3 reads CASSSGSFASMNTEAFF. For the CDR3, the DNA is TGTGCCAGCAGCTCCGGGTCATTCGCCTCCATGAACACTGAAGCTTTCTTT. V and J are TRBV7-8 and TRBJ1-1; D is uncertain. The CDR3 extends over 17 amino acids. CDR1 and CDR2 from the germline V gene are SGHVS and FQNEAQ. The V end lost 4 bases, the J end lost 0 bases, and 18 bases lay between the germline ends.

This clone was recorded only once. The CDR3 loop reads CASSPTGTDSNYGYTF. Here the CDR3 DNA reads TGCGCCAGCAGCCCCACCGGGACAGATTCTAACTATGGCTACACCTTC. This chain joins TRBV4-1 and TRBJ1-2; TRBD1 matches 7 bases. This CDR3 region has 16 residues. Germline loops: CDR1 MGHRA, CDR2 YSYEKL. Unmatched junction bases numbered 8, after V lost 4 bases and J lost 0 bases.

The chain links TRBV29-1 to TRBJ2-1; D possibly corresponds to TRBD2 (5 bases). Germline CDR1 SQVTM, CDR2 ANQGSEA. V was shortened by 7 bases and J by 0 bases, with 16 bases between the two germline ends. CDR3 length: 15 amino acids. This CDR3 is CSAHTGGGSYNEQFF. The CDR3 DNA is TGCAGCGCACATACCGGCGGAGGCTCCTACAATGAGCAGTTCTTC.

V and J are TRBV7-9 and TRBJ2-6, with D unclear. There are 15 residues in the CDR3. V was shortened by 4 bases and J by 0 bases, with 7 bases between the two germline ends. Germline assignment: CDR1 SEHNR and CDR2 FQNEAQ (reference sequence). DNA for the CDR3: TGTGCCAGCAGCTCAGGCGCCTCTGGGGCCAACGTCCTGACTTTC. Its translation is CASSSGASGANVLTF.

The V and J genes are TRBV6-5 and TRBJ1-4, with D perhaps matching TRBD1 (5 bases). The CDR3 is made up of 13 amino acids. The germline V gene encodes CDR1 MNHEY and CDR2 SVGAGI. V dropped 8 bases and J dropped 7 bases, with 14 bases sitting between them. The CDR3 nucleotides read TGTGCCAGCGCGGGGGGACCGGGTGAAAAACTGTTTTTT. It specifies CASAGGPGEKLFF.

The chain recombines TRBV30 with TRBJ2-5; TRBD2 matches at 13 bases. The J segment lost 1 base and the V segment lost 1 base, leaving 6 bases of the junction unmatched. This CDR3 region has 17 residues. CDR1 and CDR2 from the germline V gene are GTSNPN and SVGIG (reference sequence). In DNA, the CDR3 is TGTGCCTGGAGTGGCGGACTAGCGGGAGCCCTCCAAGAGACCCAGTACTTC. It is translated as CAWSGGLAGALQETQYF.

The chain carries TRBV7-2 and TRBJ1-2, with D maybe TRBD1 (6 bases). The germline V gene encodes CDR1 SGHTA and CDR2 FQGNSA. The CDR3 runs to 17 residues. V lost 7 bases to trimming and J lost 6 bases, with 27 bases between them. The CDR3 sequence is CASTPGGGHAILDGYTF. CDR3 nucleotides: TGTGCCAGCACCCCGGGAGGGGGTCACGCGATTTTGGATGGCTACACCTTC.

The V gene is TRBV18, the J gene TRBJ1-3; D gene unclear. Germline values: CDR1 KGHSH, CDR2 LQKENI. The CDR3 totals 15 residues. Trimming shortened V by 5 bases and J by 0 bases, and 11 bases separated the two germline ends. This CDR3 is CASSFQANSGNTIYF. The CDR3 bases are TGTGCCAGCTCATTTCAGGCCAACTCTGGAAACACCATATATTTT.

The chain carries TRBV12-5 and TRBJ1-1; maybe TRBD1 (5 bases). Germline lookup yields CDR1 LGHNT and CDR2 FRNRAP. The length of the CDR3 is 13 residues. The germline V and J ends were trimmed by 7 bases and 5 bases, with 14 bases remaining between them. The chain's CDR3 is CASDLRVRTEAFF. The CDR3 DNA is TGTGCTAGTGATCTCAGGGTGCGGACTGAAGCTTTCTTT.

In DNA, the CDR3 is TGCGCCAGCAGCTCTTCGGGGGGGACTAAGATTTCCTATGGCTACACCTTC. Translated, it gives CASSSSGGTKISYGYTF. This chain uses TRBV5-1 with TRBJ1-2, with D possibly being TRBD1 (5 bases). This CDR3 has 17 residues. Germline values: CDR1 SGHRS, CDR2 YFSETQ. Trimming shortened V by 3 bases and J by 4 bases, and 22 bases separated the two germline ends.

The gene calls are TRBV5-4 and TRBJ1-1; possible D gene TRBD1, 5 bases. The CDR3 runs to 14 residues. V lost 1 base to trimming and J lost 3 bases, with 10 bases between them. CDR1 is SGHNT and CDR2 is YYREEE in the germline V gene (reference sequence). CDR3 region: CASSLKGLDTEAFF. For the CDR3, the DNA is TGTGCCAGCAGCTTGAAGGGGCTGGACACTGAAGCTTTCTTT.

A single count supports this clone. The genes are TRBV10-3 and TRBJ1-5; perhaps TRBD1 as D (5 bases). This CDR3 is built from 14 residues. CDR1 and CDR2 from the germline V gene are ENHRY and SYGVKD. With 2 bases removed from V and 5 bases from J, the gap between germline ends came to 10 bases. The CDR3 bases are TGTGCCATCAGTGAGGAAGGGGTCGATCAGCCCCAGCATTTT. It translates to CAISEEGVDQPQHF.

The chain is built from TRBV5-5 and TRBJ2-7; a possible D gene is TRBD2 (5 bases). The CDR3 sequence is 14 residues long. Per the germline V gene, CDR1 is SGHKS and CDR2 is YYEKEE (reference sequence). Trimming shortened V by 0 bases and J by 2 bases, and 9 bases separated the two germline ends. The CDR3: CASSLAGVAYEQYF. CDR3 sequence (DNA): TGTGCCAGCAGCTTGGCCGGGGTAGCCTACGAGCAGTACTTC.

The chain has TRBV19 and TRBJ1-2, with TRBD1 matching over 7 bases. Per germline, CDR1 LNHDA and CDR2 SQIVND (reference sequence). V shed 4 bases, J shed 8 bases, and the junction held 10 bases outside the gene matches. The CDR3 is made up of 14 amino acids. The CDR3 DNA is TGTGCCAGTAGTAAAAACGACAGGGTGGACGGCTACACCTTC. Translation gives CASSKNDRVDGYTF.

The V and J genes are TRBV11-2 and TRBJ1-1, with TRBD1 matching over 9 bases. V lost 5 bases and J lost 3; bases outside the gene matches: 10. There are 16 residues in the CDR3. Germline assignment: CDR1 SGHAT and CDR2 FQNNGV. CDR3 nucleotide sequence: TGTGCCAGCAGCCCACAGGGGGCAGGCAGGCACACTGAAGCTTTCTTT. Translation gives CASSPQGAGRHTEAFF.

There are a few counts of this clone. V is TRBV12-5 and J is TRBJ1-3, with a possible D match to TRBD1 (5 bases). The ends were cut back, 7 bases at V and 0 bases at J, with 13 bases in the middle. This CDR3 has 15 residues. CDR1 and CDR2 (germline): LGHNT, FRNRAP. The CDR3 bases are TGTGCTAGTGCCCCGGGGGGTTTCTCTGGAAACACCATATATTTT. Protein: CASAPGGFSGNTIYF.

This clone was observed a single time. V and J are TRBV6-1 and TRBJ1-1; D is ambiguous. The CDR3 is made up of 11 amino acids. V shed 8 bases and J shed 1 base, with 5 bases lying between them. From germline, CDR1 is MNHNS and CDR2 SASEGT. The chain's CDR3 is CASWRNTEAFF. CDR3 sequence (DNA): TGTGCCAGCTGGAGGAACACTGAAGCTTTCTTT.